This TCR beta chain was recorded in a study of T cells in Graves' hyperthyroidism and ophthalmopathy. Study as a whole: Sampling of peripheral blood happened at initial diagnosis, prior to any treatment.

Amplification of TCR beta CDR3 regions used RNA as the template. The HTBI set primed first-round TCR CDR3 RT-PCR. TCRdb independently ran MiXCR on the multiplex PCR reads; one entry per CDR3 protein. The data show roughly 300,000 distinct CDR3 sequences, over 15% seen once. The study defined stable Graves' hyperthyroidism as no ophthalmopathy progression within 18 months. Using over 8.5 ml of fresh peripheral blood, PBMCs were prepared. Trimming removed 5 bases from V and 4 bases from J, with 14 bases in between. Germline assignment: CDR1 GTSNPN and CDR2 SVGIG (reference sequence). The length of the CDR3 is 13 residues. This clonotype was counted only a few times. The antigen remains undetermined. Findings and caveats of the study: Most expanded thyroid clonotypes above 0.001 recurred in blood.

The specimen was blood. The V and J genes are TRBV30 and TRBJ1-1, with no clear D. This clonotype was sampled from a woman between 45 and 60 years old with Graves' hyperthyroidism. The CDR3 loop is CAWVLTGRTEAFF. DNA of the CDR3: TGTGCCTGGGTCCTTACTGGGCGCACTGAAGCTTTCTTT.